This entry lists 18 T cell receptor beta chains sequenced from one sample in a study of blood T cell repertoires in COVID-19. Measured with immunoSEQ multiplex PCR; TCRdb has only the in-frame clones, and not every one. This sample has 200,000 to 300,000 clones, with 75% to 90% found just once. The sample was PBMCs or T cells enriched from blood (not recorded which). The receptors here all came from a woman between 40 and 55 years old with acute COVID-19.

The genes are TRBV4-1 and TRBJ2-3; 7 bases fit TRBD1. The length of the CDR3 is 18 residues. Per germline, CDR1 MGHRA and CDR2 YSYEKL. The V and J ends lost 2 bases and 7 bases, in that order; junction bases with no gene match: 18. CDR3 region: CASSQNSEFVGQRNTQYF. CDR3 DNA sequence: TGCGCCAGCAGCCAAAATTCCGAGTTTGTGGGACAGCGGAATACGCAGTATTTT.

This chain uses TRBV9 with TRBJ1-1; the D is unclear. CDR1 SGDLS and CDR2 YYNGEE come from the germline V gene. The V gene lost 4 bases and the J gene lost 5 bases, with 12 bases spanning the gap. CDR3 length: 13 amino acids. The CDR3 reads CASSTRTVTEAFF. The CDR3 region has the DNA TGTGCCAGCAGCACTAGAACGGTAACTGAAGCTTTCTTT.

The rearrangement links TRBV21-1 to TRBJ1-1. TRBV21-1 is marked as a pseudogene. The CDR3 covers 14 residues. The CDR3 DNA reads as TGTGCCAGCAGCAAAGTGGAGGGTGTGGCTGAAGCTTTCTTT. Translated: CASSKVEGVAEAFF.

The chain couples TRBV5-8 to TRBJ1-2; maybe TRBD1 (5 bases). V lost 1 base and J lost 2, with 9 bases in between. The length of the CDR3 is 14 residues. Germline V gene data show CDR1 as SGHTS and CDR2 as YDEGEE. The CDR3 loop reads CASSLIGANYGYTF. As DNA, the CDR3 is TGTGCCAGCAGCTTGATAGGGGCAAACTATGGCTACACCTTC.

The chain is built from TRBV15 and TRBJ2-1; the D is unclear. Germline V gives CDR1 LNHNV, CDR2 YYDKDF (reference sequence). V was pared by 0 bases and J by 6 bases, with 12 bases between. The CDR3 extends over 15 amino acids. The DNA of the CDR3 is TGTGCCACCAGCAGAGAAAGATCGGGTGTCAATGAGCAGTTCTTC. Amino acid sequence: CATSRERSGVNEQFF.

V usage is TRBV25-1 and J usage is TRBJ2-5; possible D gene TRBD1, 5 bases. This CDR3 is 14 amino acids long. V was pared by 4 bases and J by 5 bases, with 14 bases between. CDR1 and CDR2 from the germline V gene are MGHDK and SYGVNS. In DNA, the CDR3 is TGTGCCAGCAGTGCAGACTTCAAGGGGGAGACCCAGTACTTC. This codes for CASSADFKGETQYF.

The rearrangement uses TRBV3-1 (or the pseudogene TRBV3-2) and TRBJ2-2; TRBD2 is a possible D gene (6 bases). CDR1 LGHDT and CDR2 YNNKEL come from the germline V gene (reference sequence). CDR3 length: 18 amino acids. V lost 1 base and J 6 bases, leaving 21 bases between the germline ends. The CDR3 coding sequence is TGTGCCAGCAGCCAAGTCAGCGCTAGCGCTCGACGGGCCGGGGAGCTGTTTTTT. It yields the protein CASSQVSASARRAGELFF.

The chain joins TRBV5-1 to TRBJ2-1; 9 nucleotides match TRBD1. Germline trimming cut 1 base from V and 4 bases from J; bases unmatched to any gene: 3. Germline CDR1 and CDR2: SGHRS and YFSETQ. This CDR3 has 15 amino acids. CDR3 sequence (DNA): TGCGCCAGCAGCTTGAAGGGGACAGGGTACAATGAGCAGTTCTTC. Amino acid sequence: CASSLKGTGYNEQFF.

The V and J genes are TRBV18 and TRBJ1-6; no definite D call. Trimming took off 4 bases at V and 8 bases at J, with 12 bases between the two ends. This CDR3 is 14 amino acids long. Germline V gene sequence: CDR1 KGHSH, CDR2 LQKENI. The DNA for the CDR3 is TGTGCCAGCTCACGAGGATCCGGGGATTCACCCCTCCACTTT. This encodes CASSRGSGDSPLHF.

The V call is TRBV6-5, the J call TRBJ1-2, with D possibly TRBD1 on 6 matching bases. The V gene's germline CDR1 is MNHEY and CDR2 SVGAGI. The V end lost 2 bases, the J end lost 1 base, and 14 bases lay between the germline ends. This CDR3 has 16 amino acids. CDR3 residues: CASSYRGQSLNYGYTF. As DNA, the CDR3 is TGTGCCAGCAGTTACCGAGGACAGAGCCTTAACTATGGCTACACCTTC.

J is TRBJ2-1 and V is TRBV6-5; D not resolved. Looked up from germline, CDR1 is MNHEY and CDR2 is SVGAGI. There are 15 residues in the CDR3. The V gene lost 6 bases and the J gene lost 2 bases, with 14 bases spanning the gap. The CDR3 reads CASSFIAGTYNEQFF. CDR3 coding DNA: TGTGCCAGCAGCTTTATAGCTGGCACCTACAATGAGCAGTTCTTC.

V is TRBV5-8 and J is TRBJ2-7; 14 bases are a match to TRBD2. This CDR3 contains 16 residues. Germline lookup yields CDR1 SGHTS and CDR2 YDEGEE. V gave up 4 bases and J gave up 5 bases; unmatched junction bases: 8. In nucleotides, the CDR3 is TGTGCCAGCAGCACCCGGACTAGCGGGAGGATCCACGAGCAGTACTTC. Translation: CASSTRTSGRIHEQYF.

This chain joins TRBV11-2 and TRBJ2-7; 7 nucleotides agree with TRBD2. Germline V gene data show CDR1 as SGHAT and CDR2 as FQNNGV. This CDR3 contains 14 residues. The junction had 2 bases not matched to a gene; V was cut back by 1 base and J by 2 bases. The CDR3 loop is CASSLAGGTYEQYF. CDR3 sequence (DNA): TGTGCCAGCAGCTTAGCGGGAGGTACCTACGAGCAGTACTTC.

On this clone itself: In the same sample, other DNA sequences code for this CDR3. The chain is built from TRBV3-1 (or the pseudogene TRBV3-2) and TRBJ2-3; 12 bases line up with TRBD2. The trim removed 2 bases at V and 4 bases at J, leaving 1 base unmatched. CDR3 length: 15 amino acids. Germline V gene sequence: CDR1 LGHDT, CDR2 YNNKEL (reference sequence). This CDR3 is CASSQLAGGPDTQYF. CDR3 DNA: TGTGCCAGCAGCCAACTAGCGGGAGGGCCAGATACGCAGTATTTT.

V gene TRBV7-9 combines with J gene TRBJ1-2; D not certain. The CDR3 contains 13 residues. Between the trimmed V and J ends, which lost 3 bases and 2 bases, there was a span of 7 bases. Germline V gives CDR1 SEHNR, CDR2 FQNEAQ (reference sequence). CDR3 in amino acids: CASSFPRNYGYTF. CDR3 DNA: TGTGCCAGCAGCTTCCCCAGAAACTATGGCTACACCTTC. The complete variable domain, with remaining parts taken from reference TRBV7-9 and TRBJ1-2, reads DTGVSQNPRHKITKRGQNVTFRCDPISEHNRLYWYRQTLGQGPEFLTYFQNEAQLEKSRLLSDRFSAERPKGSFSTLEIQRTEQGDSAMYLCASSFPRNYGYTFGSGTRLTVV.

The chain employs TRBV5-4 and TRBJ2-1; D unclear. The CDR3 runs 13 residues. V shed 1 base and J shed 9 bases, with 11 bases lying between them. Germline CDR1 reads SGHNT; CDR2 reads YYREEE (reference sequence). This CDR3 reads CASSLLFNGEQFF. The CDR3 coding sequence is TGTGCCAGCAGCTTGTTGTTTAACGGTGAGCAGTTCTTC.

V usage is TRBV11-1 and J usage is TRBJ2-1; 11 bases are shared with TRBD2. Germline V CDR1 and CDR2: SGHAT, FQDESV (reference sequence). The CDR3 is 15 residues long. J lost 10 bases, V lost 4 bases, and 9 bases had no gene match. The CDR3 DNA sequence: TGTGCCAGCAGCTCTCCGGGACTAGCGGCGCGGGAGCAGTTCTTC. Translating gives CASSSPGLAAREQFF.

The CDR3 sequence: CASSQDLLSPYEQYF. The CDR3 coding sequence is TGTGCCAGCAGCCAAGATCTCCTATCGCCATACGAGCAGTACTTC. The chain uses TRBV3-1 (or the pseudogene TRBV3-2) and TRBJ2-7; D is ambiguous. CDR3 length: 15 residues. Germline lookup yields CDR1 LGHDT and CDR2 YNNKEL (reference sequence). Trimming left V 0 bases short and J 4 bases short, with 13 bases between.